Sequencing of this T cell receptor beta chain was carried out in a study of T cells in Graves' hyperthyroidism and ophthalmopathy. Amplified regions were TCR beta CDR3 sequences from RNA transcripts. In the first-round RT-PCR of the TCR CDR3, the HTBI primer set was used. One entry per CDR3 protein results from TCRdb running MiXCR on the multiplex PCR reads. This table holds around 800,000 distinct CDR3 sequences, about 38% found once. V shed 0 bases, J shed 4 bases, and the junction held 3 bases outside the gene matches. Germline V gives CDR1 LGHNA, CDR2 YSLEER. The CDR3 spans 15 residues. The specimen sequenced was blood. The sequence was obtained from a man aged 18 to 35 with Graves' hyperthyroidism. The gene calls are TRBV4-3 and TRBJ2-5, with 9 bases fitting TRBD1. CDR3 sequence (DNA): TGCGCCAGCAGCCAAGATCGGACAGGGGCAGAGACCCAGTACTTC. Translation gives CASSQDRTGAETQYF.